These 15 T cell receptor beta chains originate from one sample sequenced in a study of blood T cell repertoires in COVID-19. This table comes from immunoSEQ multiplex PCR, and its TCRdb copy is limited to in-frame clones, with some not included. In the table there are some 60,000 clones, approximately 91% of which are singletons. The source material was peripheral blood. These receptors were taken from a human donor in a cohort sampled during active COVID-19.

The CDR3 here is CASSLDFTGANVLTF. CDR3 DNA sequence: TGTGCCAGCAGCTTAGACTTTACTGGGGCCAACGTCCTGACTTTC. The chain links TRBV7-2 to TRBJ2-6; D is uncertain. The germline CDR1 and CDR2 sequences are SGHTA and FQGNSA. The CDR3 sequence is 15 residues long. Trimming stripped 1 base from V and 2 bases from J, with 6 bases between.

The CDR3 sequence: CASMSGRALEQFF. CDR3 nucleotide sequence: TGTGCCAGCATGAGCGGGAGGGCCTTAGAGCAGTTCTTC. The V call is TRBV4-2, the J call TRBJ2-1, with 10 bases aligning to TRBD2. The V gene's germline CDR1 is LGHNA and CDR2 YNFKEQ. The CDR3 sequence is 13 residues long. The ends lost 7 bases at V and 10 bases at J; junction bases unmatched: 7.

The chain joins TRBV7-8 to TRBJ2-7, with 8 nucleotides matching TRBD1. V was clipped by 2 bases and J by 3 bases; unmatched bases: 3. CDR1 SGHVS and CDR2 FQNEAQ come from the germline V gene. There are 14 residues in the CDR3. The CDR3 sequence is CASSLTRGLYEQYF. The CDR3 DNA follows: TGTGCCAGCAGCTTAACCAGGGGGCTCTACGAGCAGTACTTC.

V gene TRBV27 combines with J gene TRBJ2-7, with 7 bases that match TRBD1. J was trimmed by 3 bases and V by 4 bases; bases with no gene match: 12. Germline V gene data show CDR1 as MNHEY and CDR2 as SMNVEV (reference sequence). This CDR3 spans 16 amino acids. This CDR3 is CASSSRPRDRHYEQYF. The CDR3 DNA sequence: TGTGCCAGCAGTTCCAGGCCTAGGGACAGACACTACGAGCAGTACTTC.

The chain couples TRBV6-5 to TRBJ2-7; the D is unclear. The CDR3 covers 14 residues. Trimming stripped 2 bases from V and 2 bases from J, with 10 bases between. Germline V gene lookup returns CDR1 MNHEY and CDR2 SVGAGI. This CDR3 reads CASSYRQATYEQYF. As DNA, the CDR3 is TGTGCCAGCAGTTACCGCCAGGCTACCTACGAGCAGTACTTC.

V usage is TRBV5-1 and J usage is TRBJ2-3, with 7 bases matching TRBD1. The trim removed 0 bases at V and 2 bases at J, leaving 3 bases unmatched. The V gene's germline CDR1 is SGHRS and CDR2 YFSETQ. This CDR3 has 15 residues. In DNA form, the CDR3 reads TGCGCCAGCAGCTTGGCGCAGGGGGACACAGATACGCAGTATTTT. Amino acids: CASSLAQGDTDTQYF.

This chain links TRBV5-1 with TRBJ2-5; 7 nucleotides match TRBD1. This CDR3 comprises 13 residues. Trimming cost V 5 bases and J 2 bases; bases outside gene matches: 3. Germline V gene lookup returns CDR1 SGHRS and CDR2 YFSETQ. The CDR3 is CASRGTAQETQYF. The DNA of the CDR3 is TGCGCCAGCAGAGGGACAGCGCAAGAGACCCAGTACTTC.

The V call is TRBV29-1, the J call TRBJ1-1, with TRBD1 as a possible D gene (6 bases). The V gene lost 4 bases and the J gene lost 3 bases, with 15 bases spanning the gap. The CDR3 has 14 residues. Germline loops: CDR1 SQVTM, CDR2 ANQGSEA. CDR3 region: CSVGGGAYDTEAFF. DNA of the CDR3: TGCAGCGTTGGGGGGGGCGCTTACGACACTGAAGCTTTCTTT.

This chain uses TRBV28 with TRBJ1-5; D gene uncertain. The CDR3 is 14 amino acids. Trimming pared 2 bases from V and 6 bases from J, leaving 11 bases between. Per the germline V gene, CDR1 is MDHEN and CDR2 is SYDVKM. CDR3 loop: CASSLIPERQPQHF. The CDR3 DNA reads TGTGCCAGCAGTTTAATCCCAGAGCGTCAGCCCCAGCATTTT.

The CDR3 sequence: CASSISGGANVLTF. CDR3 nucleotides: TGTGCCAGTAGTATCTCTGGCGGGGCCAACGTCCTGACTTTC. V gene TRBV19 combines with J gene TRBJ2-6; D is undetermined. Germline V gene lookup returns CDR1 LNHDA and CDR2 SQIVND (reference sequence). The length of the CDR3 is 14 residues. V was shortened by 3 bases and J by 4 bases, with 7 bases between the two germline ends.

The genes are TRBV4-2 and TRBJ2-2, with 9 bases aligning to TRBD2. The germline V gene encodes CDR1 LGHNA and CDR2 YNFKEQ. The J segment lost 5 bases and the V segment lost 3 bases, leaving 13 bases of the junction unmatched. This CDR3 has 18 residues. The CDR3 here is CASSHEVASGAGTGELFF. The CDR3, as DNA: TGTGCCAGCAGCCACGAAGTTGCTAGCGGGGCCGGTACCGGGGAGCTGTTTTTT.

This rearrangement joins TRBV29-1 to TRBJ2-3; TRBD1 aligns across 7 bases. Per germline, CDR1 SQVTM and CDR2 ANQGSEA. The CDR3 is made up of 14 amino acids. Trimming at V came to 5 bases and at J to 0 bases, leaving 5 bases not matched to a gene. The CDR3 coding sequence is TGCAGCGTTAACAGGGGCGGGAGCACAGATACGCAGTATTTT. Translating gives CSVNRGGSTDTQYF.

V is TRBV3-1 (or the pseudogene TRBV3-2) and J is TRBJ1-2; TRBD1 matches 7 bases. With 9 bases clipped from V and 4 bases from J, the junction kept 8 bases outside the gene matches. The CDR3 totals 13 residues. The germline CDR1 and CDR2 sequences are LGHDT and YNNKEL (reference sequence). The CDR3 bases are TGTGCCAGTCGACAGGGAGAGGTCTATGGCTACACCTTC. As protein: CASRQGEVYGYTF.

This chain uses TRBV24-1 with TRBJ2-3; 8 nucleotides line up with TRBD2. There are 17 residues in the CDR3. The V and J ends lost 1 base and 0 bases, in that order; junction bases with no gene match: 5. The germline V gene encodes CDR1 KGHDR and CDR2 SFDVKD. The CDR3 spells CATSDFLAGGSTDTQYF. The CDR3 region has the DNA TGTGCCACCAGTGATTTTTTGGCGGGAGGTAGCACAGATACGCAGTATTTT.

J is TRBJ2-1 and V is TRBV7-3, with a tentative D call TRBD2 (7 bases). The germline gives CDR1 SGHTA, CDR2 FQGTGA. Trimming took 5 bases from V and 7 from J, leaving 12 bases between them. CDR3 length: 13 amino acids. CDR3 DNA sequence: TGTGCCAGCAGCCTACAGGGAGGGAATGAGCAGTTCTTC. This gives the protein CASSLQGGNEQFF.